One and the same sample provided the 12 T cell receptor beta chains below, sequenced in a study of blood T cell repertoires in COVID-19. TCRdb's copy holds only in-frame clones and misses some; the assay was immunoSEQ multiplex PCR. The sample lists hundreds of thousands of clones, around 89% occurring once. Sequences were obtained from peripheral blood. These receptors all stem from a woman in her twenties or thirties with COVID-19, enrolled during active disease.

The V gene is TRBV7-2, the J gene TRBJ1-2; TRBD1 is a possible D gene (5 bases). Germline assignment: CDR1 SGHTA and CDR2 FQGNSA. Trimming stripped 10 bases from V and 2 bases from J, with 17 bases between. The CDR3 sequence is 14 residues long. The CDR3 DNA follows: TGTGCCACCACAGGAACCATCGGCAACTATGGCTACACCTTC. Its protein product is CATTGTIGNYGYTF.

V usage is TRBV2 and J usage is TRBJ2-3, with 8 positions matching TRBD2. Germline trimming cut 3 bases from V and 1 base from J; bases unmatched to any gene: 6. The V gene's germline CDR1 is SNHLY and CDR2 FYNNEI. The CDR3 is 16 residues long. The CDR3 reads CASSETGGEGTDTQYF. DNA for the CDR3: TGTGCCAGCAGTGAGACGGGGGGGGAGGGCACAGATACGCAGTATTTT.

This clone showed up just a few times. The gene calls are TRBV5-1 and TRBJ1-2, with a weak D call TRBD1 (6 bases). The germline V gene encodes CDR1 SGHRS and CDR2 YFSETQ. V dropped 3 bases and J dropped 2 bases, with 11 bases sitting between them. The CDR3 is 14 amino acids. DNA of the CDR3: TGCGCCAGCAGCTGGATACAGGGAAACTATGGCTACACCTTC. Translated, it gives CASSWIQGNYGYTF.

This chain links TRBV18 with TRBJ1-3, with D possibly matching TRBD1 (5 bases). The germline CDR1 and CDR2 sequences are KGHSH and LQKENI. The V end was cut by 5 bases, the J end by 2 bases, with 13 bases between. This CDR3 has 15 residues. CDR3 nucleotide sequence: TGTGCCAGCTCAGACCCGGGGGTCCCTGGAAACACCATATATTTT. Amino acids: CASSDPGVPGNTIYF.

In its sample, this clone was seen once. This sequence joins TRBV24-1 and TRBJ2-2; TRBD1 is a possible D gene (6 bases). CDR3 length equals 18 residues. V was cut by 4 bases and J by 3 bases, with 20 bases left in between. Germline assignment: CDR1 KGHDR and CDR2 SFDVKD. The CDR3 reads CATSELPGHSVDTGELFF. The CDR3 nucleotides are TGTGCCACCAGTGAACTCCCGGGACATTCCGTAGACACCGGGGAGCTGTTTTTT.

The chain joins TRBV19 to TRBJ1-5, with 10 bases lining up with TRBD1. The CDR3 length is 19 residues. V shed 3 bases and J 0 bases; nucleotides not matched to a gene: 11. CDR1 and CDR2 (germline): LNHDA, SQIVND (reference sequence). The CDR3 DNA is TGTGCCAGTAGTATCCGTCTTGGGACAGGGGATTATAGCAATCAGCCCCAGCATTTT. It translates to CASSIRLGTGDYSNQPQHF.

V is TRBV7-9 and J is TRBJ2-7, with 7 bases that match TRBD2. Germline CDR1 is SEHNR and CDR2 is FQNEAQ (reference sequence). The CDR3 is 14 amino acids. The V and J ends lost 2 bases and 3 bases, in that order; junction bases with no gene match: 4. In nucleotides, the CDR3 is TGTGCCAGCAGCTTAAGCGGGGATGTCTACGAGCAGTACTTC. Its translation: CASSLSGDVYEQYF.

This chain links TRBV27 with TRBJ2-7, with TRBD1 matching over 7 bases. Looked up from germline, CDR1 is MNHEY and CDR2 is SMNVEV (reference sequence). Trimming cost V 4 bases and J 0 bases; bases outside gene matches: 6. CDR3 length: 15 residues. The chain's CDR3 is CASSSVGQFSYEQYF. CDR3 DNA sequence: TGTGCCAGCAGTTCAGTGGGACAGTTCTCCTACGAGCAGTACTTC.

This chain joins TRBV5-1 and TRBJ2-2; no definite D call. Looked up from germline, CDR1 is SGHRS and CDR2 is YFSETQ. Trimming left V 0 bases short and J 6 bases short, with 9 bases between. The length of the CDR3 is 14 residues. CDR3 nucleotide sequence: TGCGCCAGCAGCTTGGGTGGTATAGCCGGGGAGCTGTTTTTT. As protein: CASSLGGIAGELFF.

DNA of the CDR3: TGTGCCAGCAGTCCTGACAGGGGGACTTTCTGGACTTTCGATGAGCAGTTCTTC. Translated, it gives CASSPDRGTFWTFDEQFF. This rearrangement joins TRBV14 to TRBJ2-1, with 9 bases aligning to TRBD1. Germline V lookup: CDR1 SGHDN, CDR2 FVKESK. The V segment lost 6 bases and the J segment 8 bases; nucleotides outside the gene matches: 20. The CDR3 loop spans 18 amino acids.

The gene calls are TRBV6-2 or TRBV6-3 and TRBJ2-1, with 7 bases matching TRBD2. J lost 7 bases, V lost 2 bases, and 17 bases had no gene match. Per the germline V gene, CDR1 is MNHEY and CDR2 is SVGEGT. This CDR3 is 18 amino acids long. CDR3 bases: TGTGCCAGCAGTTACGGGATTCGGCTAGCGGAGCGAGTGAATGAGCAGTTCTTC. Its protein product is CASSYGIRLAERVNEQFF.

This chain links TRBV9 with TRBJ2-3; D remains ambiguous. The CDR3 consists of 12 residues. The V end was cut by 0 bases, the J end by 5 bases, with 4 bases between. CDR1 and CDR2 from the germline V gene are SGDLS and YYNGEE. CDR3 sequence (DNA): TGTGCCAGCAGCGTAGGGCTAGATACGCAGTATTTT. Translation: CASSVGLDTQYF.